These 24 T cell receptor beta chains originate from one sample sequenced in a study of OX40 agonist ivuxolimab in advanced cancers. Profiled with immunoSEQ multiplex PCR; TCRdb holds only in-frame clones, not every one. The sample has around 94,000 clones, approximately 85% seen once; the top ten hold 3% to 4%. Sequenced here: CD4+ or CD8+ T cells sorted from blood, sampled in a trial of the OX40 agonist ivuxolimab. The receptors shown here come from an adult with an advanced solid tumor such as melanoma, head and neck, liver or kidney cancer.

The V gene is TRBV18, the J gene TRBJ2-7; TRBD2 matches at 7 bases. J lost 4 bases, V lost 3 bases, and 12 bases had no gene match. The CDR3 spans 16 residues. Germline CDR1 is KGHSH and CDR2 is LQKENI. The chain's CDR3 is CASSPLGGSTQYEQYF. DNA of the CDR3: TGTGCCAGCTCACCTCTCGGCGGGAGTACCCAATACGAGCAGTACTTC.

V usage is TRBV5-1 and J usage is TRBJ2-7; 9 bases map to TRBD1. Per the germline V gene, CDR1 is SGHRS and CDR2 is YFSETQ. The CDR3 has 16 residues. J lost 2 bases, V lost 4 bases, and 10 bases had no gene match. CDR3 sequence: CASSGRDRDLTYEQYF. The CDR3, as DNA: TGCGCCAGCAGCGGAAGGGACAGGGACCTTACCTACGAGCAGTACTTC.

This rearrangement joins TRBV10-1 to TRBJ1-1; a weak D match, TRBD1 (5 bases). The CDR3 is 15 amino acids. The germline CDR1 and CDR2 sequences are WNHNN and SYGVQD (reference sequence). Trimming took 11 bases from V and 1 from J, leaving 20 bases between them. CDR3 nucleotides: TGCGCCCCAAAAGAGAGGGGATACGGGAACACTGAAGCTTTCTTT. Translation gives CAPKERGYGNTEAFF.

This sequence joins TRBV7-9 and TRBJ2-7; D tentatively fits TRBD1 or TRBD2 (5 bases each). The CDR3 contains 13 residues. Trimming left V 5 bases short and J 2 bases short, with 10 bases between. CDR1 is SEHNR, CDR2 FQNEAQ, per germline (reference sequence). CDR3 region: CASSNEGPYEQYF. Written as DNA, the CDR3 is TGTGCCAGCAGCAACGAGGGGCCCTACGAGCAGTACTTC.

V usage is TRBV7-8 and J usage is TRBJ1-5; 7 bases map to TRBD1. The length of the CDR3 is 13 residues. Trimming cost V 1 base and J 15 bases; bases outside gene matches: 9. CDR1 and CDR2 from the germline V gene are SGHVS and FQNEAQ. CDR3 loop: CASSLGPTGTVHF. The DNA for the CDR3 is TGTGCCAGCAGCTTAGGCCCTACCGGGACAGTGCATTTT. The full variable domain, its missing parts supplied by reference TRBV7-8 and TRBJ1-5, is GAGVSQSPRYKVAKRGQDVALRCDPISGHVSLFWYQQALGQGPEFLTYFQNEAQLDKSGLPSDRFFAERPEGSVSTLKIQRTQQEDSAVYLCASSLGPTGTVHFGDGTRLSIL.

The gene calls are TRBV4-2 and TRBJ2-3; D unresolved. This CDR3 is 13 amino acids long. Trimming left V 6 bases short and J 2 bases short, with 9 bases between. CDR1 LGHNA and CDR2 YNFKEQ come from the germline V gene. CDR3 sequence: CASSRSATDTQYF. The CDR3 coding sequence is TGTGCCAGCAGTCGGAGCGCCACAGATACGCAGTATTTT.

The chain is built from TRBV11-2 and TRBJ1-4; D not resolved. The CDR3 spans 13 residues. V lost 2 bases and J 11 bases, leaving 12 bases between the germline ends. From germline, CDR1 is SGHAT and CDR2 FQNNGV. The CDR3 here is CASSLLSSVKLFF. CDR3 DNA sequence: TGTGCCAGCAGCTTACTCTCCTCAGTGAAACTGTTTTTT.

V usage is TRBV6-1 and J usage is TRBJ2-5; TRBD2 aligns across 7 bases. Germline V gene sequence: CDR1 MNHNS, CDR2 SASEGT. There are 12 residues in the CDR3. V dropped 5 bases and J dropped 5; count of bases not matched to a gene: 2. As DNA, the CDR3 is TGTGCCAGCAGTCGGGGGGTTGAGACCCAGTACTTC. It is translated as CASSRGVETQYF.

For the CDR3, the DNA is TGTGCCAGCAGCTCTCTTCCGGGACGAGAGTACTTC. It is translated as CASSSLPGREYF. The rearrangement links TRBV11-2 to TRBJ2-7, with D possibly called TRBD1 or TRBD2 (5 bases each). Trimming took off 4 bases at V and 11 bases at J, with 15 bases between the two ends. Germline V lookup: CDR1 SGHAT, CDR2 FQNNGV. This CDR3 comprises 12 residues.

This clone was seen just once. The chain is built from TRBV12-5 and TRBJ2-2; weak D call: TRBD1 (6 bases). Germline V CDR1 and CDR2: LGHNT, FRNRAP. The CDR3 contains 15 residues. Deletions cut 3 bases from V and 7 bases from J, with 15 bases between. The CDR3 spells CASGLTRDKHGELFF. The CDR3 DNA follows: TGTGCTAGTGGTTTAACCAGGGACAAACACGGGGAGCTGTTTTTT.

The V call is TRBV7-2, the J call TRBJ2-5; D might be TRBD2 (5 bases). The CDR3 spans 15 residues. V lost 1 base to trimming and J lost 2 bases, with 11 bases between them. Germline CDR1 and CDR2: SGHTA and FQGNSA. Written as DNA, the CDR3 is TGTGCCAGCAGCTTAGTAGTGGGGAGTCAAGAGACCCAGTACTTC. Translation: CASSLVVGSQETQYF.

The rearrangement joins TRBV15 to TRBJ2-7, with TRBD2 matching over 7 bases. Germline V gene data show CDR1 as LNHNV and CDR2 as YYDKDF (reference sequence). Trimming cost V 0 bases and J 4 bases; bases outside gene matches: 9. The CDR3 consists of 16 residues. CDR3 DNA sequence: TGTGCCACCAGCAGAGAATGGGGGGAGGGCAGTTACGAGCAGTACTTC. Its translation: CATSREWGEGSYEQYF.

This chain's CDR3 is CASSLNSRGVYEQYF. The CDR3 region has the DNA TGCGCCAGCAGCTTAAACAGCAGGGGAGTCTACGAGCAGTACTTC. This chain joins TRBV5-1 and TRBJ2-7; maybe TRBD1 (6 bases). Germline V gives CDR1 SGHRS, CDR2 YFSETQ. This CDR3 contains 15 residues. The ends were cut back, 2 bases at V and 3 bases at J, with 15 bases in the middle.

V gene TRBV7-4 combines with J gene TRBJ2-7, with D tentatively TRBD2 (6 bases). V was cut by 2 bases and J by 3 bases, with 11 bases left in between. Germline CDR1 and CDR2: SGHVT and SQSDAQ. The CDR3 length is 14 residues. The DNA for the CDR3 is TGTGCCAGCAGCTTAATGCGGGAAGACTACGAGCAGTACTTC. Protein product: CASSLMREDYEQYF.

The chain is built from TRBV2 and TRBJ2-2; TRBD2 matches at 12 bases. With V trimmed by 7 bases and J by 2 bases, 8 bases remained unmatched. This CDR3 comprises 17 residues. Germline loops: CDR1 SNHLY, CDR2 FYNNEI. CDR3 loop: CASTQGLAGTNTGELFF. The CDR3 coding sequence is TGTGCCAGCACCCAGGGACTAGCGGGTACTAACACCGGGGAGCTGTTTTTT. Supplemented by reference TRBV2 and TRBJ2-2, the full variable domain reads EPEVTQTPSHQVTQMGQEVILRCVPISNHLYFYWYRQILGQKVEFLVSFYNNEISEKSEIFDDQFSVERPDGSNFTLKIRSTKLEDSAMYFCASTQGLAGTNTGELFFGEGSRLTVL.

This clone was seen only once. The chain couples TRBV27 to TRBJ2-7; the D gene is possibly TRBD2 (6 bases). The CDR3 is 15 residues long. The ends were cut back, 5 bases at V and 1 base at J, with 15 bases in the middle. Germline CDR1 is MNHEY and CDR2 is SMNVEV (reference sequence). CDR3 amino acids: CASSEGGIRSYEQYF. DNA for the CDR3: TGTGCCAGCAGTGAGGGCGGGATTCGGTCCTACGAGCAGTACTTC.

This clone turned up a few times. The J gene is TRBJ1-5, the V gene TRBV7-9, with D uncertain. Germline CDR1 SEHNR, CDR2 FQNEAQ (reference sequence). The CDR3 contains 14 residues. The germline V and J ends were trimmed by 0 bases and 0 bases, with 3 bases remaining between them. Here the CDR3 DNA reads TGTGCCAGCAGCTTAGCAAGTAGCAATCAGCCCCAGCATTTT. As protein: CASSLASSNQPQHF.

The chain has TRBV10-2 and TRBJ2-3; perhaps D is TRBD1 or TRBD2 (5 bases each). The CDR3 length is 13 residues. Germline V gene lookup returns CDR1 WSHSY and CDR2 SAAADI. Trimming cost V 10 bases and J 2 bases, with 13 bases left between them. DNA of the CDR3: TGCGCCACCTCGACGGGACCCACAGATACGCAGTATTTT. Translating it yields CATSTGPTDTQYF.

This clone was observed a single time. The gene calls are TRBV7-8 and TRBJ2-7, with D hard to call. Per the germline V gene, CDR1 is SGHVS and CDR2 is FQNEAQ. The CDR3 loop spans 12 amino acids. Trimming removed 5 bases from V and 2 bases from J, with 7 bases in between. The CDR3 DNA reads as TGTGCCAGCAGCCAGTGGACCTACGAGCAGTACTTC. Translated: CASSQWTYEQYF.

The CDR3 bases are TGTGCCAGCAGCTTACAGGGGGCTAGCGGTTGGTATGAGCAGTACTTC. Its translation: CASSLQGASGWYEQYF. The chain carries TRBV11-3 and TRBJ2-7, with D perhaps matching TRBD1 (8 bases). The V gene's germline CDR1 is SGHNT and CDR2 YENEEA. The CDR3 runs to 16 residues. V was pared by 2 bases and J by 7 bases, with 21 bases between. Using reference TRBV11-3 and TRBJ2-7 for the parts outside the CDR3, the full variable domain is EAGVVQSPRYKIIEKKQPVAFWCNPISGHNTLYWYLQNLGQGPELLIRYENEEAVDDSQLPKDRFSAERLKGVDSTLKIQPAELGDSAVYLCASSLQGASGWYEQYFGPGTRLTVT.

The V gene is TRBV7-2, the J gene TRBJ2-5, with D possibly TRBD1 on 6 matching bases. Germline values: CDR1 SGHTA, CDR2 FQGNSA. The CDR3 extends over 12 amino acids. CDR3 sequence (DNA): TGTGCTATCCAGGGGAGTTTAGAGACCCAGTACTTC. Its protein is CAIQGSLETQYF.

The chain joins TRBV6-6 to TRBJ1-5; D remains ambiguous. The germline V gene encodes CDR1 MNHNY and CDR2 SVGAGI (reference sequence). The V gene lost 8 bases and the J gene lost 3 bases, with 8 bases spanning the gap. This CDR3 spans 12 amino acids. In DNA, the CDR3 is TGTGCCAGCCACAGTACCAATCAGCCCCAGCATTTT. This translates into CASHSTNQPQHF.

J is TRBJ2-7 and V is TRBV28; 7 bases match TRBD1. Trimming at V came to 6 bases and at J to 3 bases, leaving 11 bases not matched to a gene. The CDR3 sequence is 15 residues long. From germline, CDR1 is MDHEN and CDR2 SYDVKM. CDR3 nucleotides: TGTGCCAGCAGCCACCCGACAGGGCTACGCTACGAGCAGTACTTC. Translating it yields CASSHPTGLRYEQYF.

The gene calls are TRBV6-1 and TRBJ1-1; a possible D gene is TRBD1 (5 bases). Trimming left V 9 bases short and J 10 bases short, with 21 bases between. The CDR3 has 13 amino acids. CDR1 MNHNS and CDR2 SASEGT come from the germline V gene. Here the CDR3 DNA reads TGTGCCAGTAGGTCTCAGGGCTCCGGGGGAGCTTTCTTT. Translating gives CASRSQGSGGAFF.